Shown below are 3 T cell receptor beta chains from a single sample sequenced in a study of shared clonotypes between healthy human individuals. Repertoires were generated with immunoSEQ multiplex PCR, while TCRdb's copy carries only in-frame clones and drops some. The table records 2 million to 2.5 million clones, roughly 91% of them present only once. Terminally differentiated effector memory CD45RA+ cells were excluded from the naive CD8 cells, which were CD45RO-negative and positively selected for CCR7. The sequenced sample consisted of naive CD8+ T cells from PBMCs. The receptor source for this set is a man younger than 30 in good health. Some clones in this sample may be carry-over from other donors' samples.

The chain joins TRBV11-2 to TRBJ2-1; 12 positions match TRBD2. Germline CDR1 reads SGHAT; CDR2 reads FQNNGV. V gave up 8 bases and J gave up 7 bases; unmatched junction bases: 6. This CDR3 contains 14 residues. The CDR3 here is CASRLAGVSNEQFF. For the CDR3, the DNA is TGTGCCAGCCGACTAGCGGGAGTAAGTAATGAGCAGTTCTTC.

This clone was counted a single time. The rearrangement links TRBV13 to TRBJ1-2; D unresolved. Germline CDR1 is PRHDT and CDR2 is FYEKMQ (reference sequence). Trimming removed 5 bases from V and 4 bases from J, with 11 bases in between. The CDR3 consists of 13 residues. The CDR3 protein is CASSRGRAYGYTF. The DNA of the CDR3 is TGTGCCAGCAGCCGCGGGAGGGCCTATGGCTACACCTTC. Drawing the rest from reference TRBV13 and TRBJ1-2, the complete variable domain is AAGVIQSPRHLIKEKRETATLKCYPIPRHDTVYWYQQGPGQDPQFLISFYEKMQSDKGSIPDRFSAQQFSDYHSELNMSSLELGDSALYFCASSRGRAYGYTFGSGTRLTVV.

The V gene is TRBV7-9, the J gene TRBJ1-4; D ambiguous. Between the trimmed V and J ends, which lost 3 bases and 7 bases, there was a span of 6 bases. The CDR3 sequence is 12 residues long. CDR1 is SEHNR, CDR2 FQNEAQ, per germline (reference sequence). CDR3 sequence: CASSFMGEKLFF. The CDR3 nucleotides are TGTGCCAGCAGCTTTATGGGTGAAAAACTGTTTTTT.